This T cell receptor (beta chain) came from a study of technical replicates of blood from several donors. The repertoire was sequenced with immunoSEQ multiplex PCR; TCRdb's copy has only in-frame clones and lacks some. The data show 95,000 or so clones, with about 95% seen just once and around 0.35% held by the top ten. The sequence derives from a human donor in good health. Sample: T cells isolated from PBMCs.

The CDR3 nucleotides read TGTGCCAGCAACCTCTTGGGGGCGAACACTGAAGCTTTCTTT. Translation: CASNLLGANTEAFF. The genes are TRBV28 and TRBJ1-1; tentatively, D is TRBD1 (6 bases). The germline gives CDR1 MDHEN, CDR2 SYDVKM. Trimming removed 7 bases from V and 1 base from J, with 13 bases in between. CDR3 length equals 14 residues.